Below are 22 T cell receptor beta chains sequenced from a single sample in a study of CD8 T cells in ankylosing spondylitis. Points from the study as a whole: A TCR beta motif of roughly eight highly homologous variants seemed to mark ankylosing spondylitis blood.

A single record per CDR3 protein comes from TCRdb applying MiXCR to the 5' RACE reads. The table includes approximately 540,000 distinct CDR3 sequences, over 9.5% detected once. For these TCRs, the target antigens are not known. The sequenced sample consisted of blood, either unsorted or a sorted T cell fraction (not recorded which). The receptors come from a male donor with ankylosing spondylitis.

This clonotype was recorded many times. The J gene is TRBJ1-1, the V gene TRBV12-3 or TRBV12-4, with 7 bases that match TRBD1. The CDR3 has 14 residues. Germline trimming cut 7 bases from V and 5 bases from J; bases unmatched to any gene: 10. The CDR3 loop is CASITQGRQTEAFF. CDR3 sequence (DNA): TGTGCCAGCATAACACAGGGGCGTCAGACTGAAGCTTTCTTT.

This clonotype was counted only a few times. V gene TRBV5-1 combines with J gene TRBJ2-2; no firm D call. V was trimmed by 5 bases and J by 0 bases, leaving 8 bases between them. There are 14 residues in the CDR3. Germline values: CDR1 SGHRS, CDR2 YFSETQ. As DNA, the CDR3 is TGCGCCAGCAGGGGCCGGACGAACACCGGGGAGCTGTTTTTT. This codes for CASRGRTNTGELFF.

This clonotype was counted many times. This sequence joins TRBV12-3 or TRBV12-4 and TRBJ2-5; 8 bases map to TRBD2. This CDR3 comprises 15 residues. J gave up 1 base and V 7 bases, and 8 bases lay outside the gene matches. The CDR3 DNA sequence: TGTGCCAGCAACCCCGACGGGGGGGTCCAAGAGACCCAGTACTTC. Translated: CASNPDGGVQETQYF.

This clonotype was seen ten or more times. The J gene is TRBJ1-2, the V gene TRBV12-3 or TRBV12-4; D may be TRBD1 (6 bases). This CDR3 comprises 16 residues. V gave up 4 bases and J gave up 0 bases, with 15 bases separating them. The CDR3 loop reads CASSSGGAHPNYGYTF. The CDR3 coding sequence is TGTGCCAGCAGTTCGGGGGGGGCGCATCCTAACTATGGCTACACCTTC.

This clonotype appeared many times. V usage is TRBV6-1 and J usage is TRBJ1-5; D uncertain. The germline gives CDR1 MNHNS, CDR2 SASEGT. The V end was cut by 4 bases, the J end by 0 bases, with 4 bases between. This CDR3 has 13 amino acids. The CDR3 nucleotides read TGTGCCAGCAGTGGGAATAGCAATCAGCCCCAGCATTTT. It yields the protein CASSGNSNQPQHF.

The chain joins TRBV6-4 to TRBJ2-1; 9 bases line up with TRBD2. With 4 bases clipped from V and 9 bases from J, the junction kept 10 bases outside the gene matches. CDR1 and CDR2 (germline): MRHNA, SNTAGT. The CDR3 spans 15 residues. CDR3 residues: CASSGLAATIGEQFF. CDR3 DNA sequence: TGTGCCAGCAGTGGACTAGCGGCGACCATCGGTGAGCAGTTCTTC.

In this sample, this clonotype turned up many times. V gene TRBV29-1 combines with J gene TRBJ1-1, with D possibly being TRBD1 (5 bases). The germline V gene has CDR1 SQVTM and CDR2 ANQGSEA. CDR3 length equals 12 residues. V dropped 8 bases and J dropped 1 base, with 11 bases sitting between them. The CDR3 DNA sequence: TGCAGCATACGGGACGGGAACACTGAAGCTTTCTTT. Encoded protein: CSIRDGNTEAFF. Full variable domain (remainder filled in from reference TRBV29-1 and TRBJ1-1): SAVISQKPSRDICQRGTSLTIQCQVDSQVTMMFWYRQQPGQSLTLIATANQGSEATYESGFVIDKFPISRPNLTFSTLTVSNMSPEDSSIYLCSIRDGNTEAFFGQGTRLTVV.

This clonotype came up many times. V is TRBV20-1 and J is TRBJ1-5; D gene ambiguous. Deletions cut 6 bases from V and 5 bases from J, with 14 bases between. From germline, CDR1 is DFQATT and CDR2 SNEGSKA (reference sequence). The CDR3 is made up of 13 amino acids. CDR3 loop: CSASGLSYQPQHF. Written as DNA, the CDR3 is TGCAGTGCAAGTGGACTGAGCTATCAGCCCCAGCATTTT.

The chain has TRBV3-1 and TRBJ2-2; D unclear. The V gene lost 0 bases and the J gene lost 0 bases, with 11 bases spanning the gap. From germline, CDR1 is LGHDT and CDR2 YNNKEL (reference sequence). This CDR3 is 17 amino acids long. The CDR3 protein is CASSQDFSVSNTGELFF. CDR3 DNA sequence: TGTGCCAGCAGCCAAGACTTCAGCGTTTCGAACACCGGGGAGCTGTTTTTT.

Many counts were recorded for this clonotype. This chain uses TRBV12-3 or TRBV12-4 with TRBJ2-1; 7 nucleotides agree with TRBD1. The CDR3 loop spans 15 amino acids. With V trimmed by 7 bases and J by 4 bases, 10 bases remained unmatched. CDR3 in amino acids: CASNGEGGIYNEQFF. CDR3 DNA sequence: TGTGCCAGCAATGGCGAAGGGGGCATATACAATGAGCAGTTCTTC.

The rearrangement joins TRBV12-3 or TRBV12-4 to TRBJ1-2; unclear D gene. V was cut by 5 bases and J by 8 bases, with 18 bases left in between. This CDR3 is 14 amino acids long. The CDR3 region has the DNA TGTGCCAGCAGTGGGAATGACGGCCCTGGAGGCTACACCTTC. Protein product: CASSGNDGPGGYTF.

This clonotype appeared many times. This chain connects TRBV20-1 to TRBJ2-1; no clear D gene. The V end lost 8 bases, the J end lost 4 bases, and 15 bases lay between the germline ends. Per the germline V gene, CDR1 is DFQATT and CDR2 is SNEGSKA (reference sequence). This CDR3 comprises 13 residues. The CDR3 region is CSTSQPAYNEQFF. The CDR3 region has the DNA TGCAGTACGAGCCAACCCGCTTACAATGAGCAGTTCTTC.

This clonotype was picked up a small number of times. CDR3 sequence (DNA): TGTGCCAGCAGCCGTCAGGGGAGTCAGCCCCAGCATTTT. It yields the protein CASSRQGSQPQHF. This chain uses TRBV7-9 with TRBJ1-5; a possible D gene is TRBD1 (6 bases). CDR3 length equals 13 residues. V lost 5 bases and J 6 bases, leaving 11 bases between the germline ends. The germline gives CDR1 SEHNR, CDR2 FQNEAQ (reference sequence).

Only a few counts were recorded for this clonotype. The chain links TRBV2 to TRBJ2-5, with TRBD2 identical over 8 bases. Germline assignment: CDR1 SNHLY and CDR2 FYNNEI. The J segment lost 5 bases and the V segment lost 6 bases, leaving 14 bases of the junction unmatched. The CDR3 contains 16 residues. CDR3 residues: CASSPGGGLFRETQYF. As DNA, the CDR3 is TGTGCCAGCAGCCCCGGGGGGGGGCTATTCCGTGAGACCCAGTACTTC. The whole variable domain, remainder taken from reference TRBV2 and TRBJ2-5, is EPEVTQTPSHQVTQMGQEVILRCVPISNHLYFYWYRQILGQKVEFLVSFYNNEISEKSEIFDDQFSVERPDGSNFTLKIRSTKLEDSAMYFCASSPGGGLFRETQYFGPGTRLLVL.

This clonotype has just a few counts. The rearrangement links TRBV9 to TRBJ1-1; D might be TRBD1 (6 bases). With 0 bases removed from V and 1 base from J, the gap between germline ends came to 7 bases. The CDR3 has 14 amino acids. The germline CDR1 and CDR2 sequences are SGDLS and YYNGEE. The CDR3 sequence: CASSVGGPNTEAFF. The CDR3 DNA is TGTGCCAGCAGCGTAGGGGGGCCGAACACTGAAGCTTTCTTT.

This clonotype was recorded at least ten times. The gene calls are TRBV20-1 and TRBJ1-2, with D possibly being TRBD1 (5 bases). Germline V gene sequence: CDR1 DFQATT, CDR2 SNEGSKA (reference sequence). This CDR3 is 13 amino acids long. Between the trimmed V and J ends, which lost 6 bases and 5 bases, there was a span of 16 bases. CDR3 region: CSAARQSHYGYTF. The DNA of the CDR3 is TGCAGTGCAGCACGACAGAGCCATTATGGCTACACCTTC.

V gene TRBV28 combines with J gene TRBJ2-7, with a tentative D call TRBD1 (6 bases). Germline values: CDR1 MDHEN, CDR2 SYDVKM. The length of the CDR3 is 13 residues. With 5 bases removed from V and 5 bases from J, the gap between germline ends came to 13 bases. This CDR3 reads CASSPAGVDEQYV. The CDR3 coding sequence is TGTGCCAGCAGTCCCGCAGGGGTGGACGAGCAGTACGTC.

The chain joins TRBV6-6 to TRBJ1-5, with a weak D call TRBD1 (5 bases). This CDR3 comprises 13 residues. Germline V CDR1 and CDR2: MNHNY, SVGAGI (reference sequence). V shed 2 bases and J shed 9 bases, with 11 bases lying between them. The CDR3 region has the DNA TGTGCCAGCAGTTACGACAGCTCTACGCCCCAGCATTTT. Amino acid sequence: CASSYDSSTPQHF.

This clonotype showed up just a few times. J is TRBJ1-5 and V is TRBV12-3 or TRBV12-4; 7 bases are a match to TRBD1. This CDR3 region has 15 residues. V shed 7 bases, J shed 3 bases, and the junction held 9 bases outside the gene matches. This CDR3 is CASTKGGSDNQPQHF. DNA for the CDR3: TGTGCCAGCACCAAAGGGGGCAGCGACAATCAGCCCCAGCATTTT.

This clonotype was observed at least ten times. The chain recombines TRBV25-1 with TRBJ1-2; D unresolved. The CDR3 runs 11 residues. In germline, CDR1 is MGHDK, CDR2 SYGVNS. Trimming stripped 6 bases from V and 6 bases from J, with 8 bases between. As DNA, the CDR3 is TGTGCCAGCAGGGCCCACAATGGCTACACCTTC. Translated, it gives CASRAHNGYTF.

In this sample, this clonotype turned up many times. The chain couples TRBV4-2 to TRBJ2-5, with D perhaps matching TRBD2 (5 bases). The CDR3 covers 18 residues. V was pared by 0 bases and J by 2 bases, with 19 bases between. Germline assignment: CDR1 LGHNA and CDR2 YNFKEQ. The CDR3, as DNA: TGTGCCAGCAGCCAAGATCTTCTCGGAGCTAGCCCGCAAGAGACCCAGTACTTC. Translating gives CASSQDLLGASPQETQYF.

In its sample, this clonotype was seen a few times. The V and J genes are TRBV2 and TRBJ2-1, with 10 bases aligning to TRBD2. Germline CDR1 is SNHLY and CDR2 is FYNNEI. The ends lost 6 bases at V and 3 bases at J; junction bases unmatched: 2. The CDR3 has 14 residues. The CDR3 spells CASRGTSVYNEQFF. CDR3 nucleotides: TGTGCCAGCAGAGGGACTAGCGTCTACAATGAGCAGTTCTTC.